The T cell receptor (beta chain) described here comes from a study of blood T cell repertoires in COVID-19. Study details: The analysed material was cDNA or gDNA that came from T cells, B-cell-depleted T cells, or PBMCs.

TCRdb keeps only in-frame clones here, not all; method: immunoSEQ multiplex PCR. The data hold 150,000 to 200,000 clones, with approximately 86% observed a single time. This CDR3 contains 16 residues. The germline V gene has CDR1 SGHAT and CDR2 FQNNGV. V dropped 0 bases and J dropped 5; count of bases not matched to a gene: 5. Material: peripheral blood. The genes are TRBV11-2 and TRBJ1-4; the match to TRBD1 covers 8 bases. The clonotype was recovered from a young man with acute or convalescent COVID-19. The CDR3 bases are TGTGCCAGCAGCTTAGAGGGACAGGTGAAAAATGAAAAACTGTTTTTT. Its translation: CASSLEGQVKNEKLFF.